The rows below give T cell receptor beta chains drawn from one sample of a study of CD8 T cells in Susac syndrome. TCRdb re-called the immunoSEQ multiplex PCR reads through MiXCR, storing one row per CDR3 protein. The sample carries approximately 190,000 distinct CDR3 sequences, approximately 93% recorded once. Sequencing was done on a sample of CD4+ T cells from PBMCs. The receptors here all came from a human donor in good health. Both conserved end residues are part of each CDR3. A D gene is named only where the DNA matches it firmly. Only some rows state a clone size, as once, few, many or a class for expanded clones.

d_gene	v_gene	j_gene	abundance	CDR3nt	CDR3aa
NA	TRBV29-1	TRBJ2-7	NA	TGCAGCGTTGGGAGGGCAGGGCGCGAGCAGTACTTC	CSVGRAGREQYF
TRBD2	TRBV4-3	TRBJ2-3	NA	TGCGCCAGCAGCCAAGAACCTAGCGGGGCAAGCACAGATACGCAGTATTTT	CASSQEPSGASTDTQYF
NA	TRBV19	TRBJ2-3	NA	TGTGCCAGCAGGGACAGCACAGATACGCAGTATTTT	CASRDSTDTQYF
NA	TRBV6-6	TRBJ1-6	once	TGTGCCAGCAGATTACAGGGATTAGGTTCACCCCTCCACTTT	CASRLQGLGSPLHF
NA	TRBV5-1	TRBJ2-3	few	TGTGCCAGCAGTTCGGGGACAGATACGCAGTATTTT	CASSSGTDTQYF
NA	TRBV7-3	TRBJ2-5	NA	TGTGCCAGCAGCTTACCCGAAGAAGAGACCCAGTACTTC	CASSLPEEETQYF
NA	TRBV19	TRBJ1-5	NA	TGTGCCAGTACCCTAAGGGGAATCAATCAGCCCCAGCATTTT	CASTLRGINQPQHF
NA	TRBV5-1	TRBJ1-5	NA	TGCGCCAGCAGCAGTCAAGGGCTGAGCAATCAGCCCCAGCATTTT	CASSSQGLSNQPQHF
NA	TRBV12-3/TRBV12-4	TRBJ1-1	NA	TGTGCCAGCAGCCCAGTGTTCGGGGGAGGGTACACTGAAGCTTTCTTT	CASSPVFGGGYTEAFF
TRBD2	TRBV6-6	TRBJ2-5	NA	TGTGCCAGCAGTTCTGGGACTAGCGGAGGAGAGACCCAGTACTTC	CASSSGTSGGETQYF
NA	TRBV5-1	TRBJ2-5	NA	TGCGCCAGCAGTCCCCGGGACCCCTGGCAGACCCAGTACTTC	CASSPRDPWQTQYF
TRBD1	TRBV7-2	TRBJ2-6	once	TGTGCCAGCAAGGCCAGGGGGAACTCTGGGGCCAACGTCCTGACTTTC	CASKARGNSGANVLTF
NA	TRBV29-1	TRBJ2-2	NA	TGCAGCGTAGCTCGGGGGGCCAACACCGGGGAGCTGTTTTTT	CSVARGANTGELFF
NA	TRBV7-2	TRBJ2-1	NA	TGTGCCAGCAGCTTAGCAGGGGCAAATACGGGTGAGCAGTTCTTC	CASSLAGANTGEQFF
NA	TRBV11-1	TRBJ1-1	NA	TGTGCCAGCAGCCTTGGGGACCGGTCGGTGGCTTTCTTT	CASSLGDRSVAFF
NA	TRBV28	TRBJ2-5	NA	TGTGCCAGCAGTTTATCCAGGGGAGGACAAGAGACCCAGTACTTC	CASSLSRGGQETQYF
TRBD1	TRBV20-1	TRBJ2-3	NA	TGCAGTGCAGCAAGACAGGGTGTTCAGGATACGCAGTATTTT	CSAARQGVQDTQYF
TRBD1	TRBV9	TRBJ1-1	NA	TGTGCCAGCACCCCCTCGACAGGGAGTGGTATTGAAGCTTTCTTT	CASTPSTGSGIEAFF
NA	TRBV7-9	TRBJ2-7	once	TGTGCCAGCAGTTTTAAGTACGAGCAGTACTTC	CASSFKYEQYF
NA	TRBV19	TRBJ2-7	NA	TGTGCCAGTAGTAAACAGGACTACGAGCAGTACTTC	CASSKQDYEQYF
NA	TRBV13	TRBJ1-2	NA	TGTGCCAGCAGCCCCCAGGGACGGGGCTACACCTTC	CASSPQGRGYTF
NA	TRBV20-1	TRBJ2-3	NA	TGCAGTGCTAGCTTTGACAAGACTAGCACAGATACGCAGTATTTT	CSASFDKTSTDTQYF
NA	TRBV5-1	TRBJ1-6	NA	TGCGCCAGCATGAAGACAGCAAATAATTCACCCCTCCACTTT	CASMKTANNSPLHF
NA	TRBV20-1	TRBJ1-5	NA	TGCAGTGCACTAGTCGGCAGGGATCAGCCCCAGCATTTT	CSALVGRDQPQHF
NA	TRBV7-2	TRBJ2-5	NA	TGTGCCAGCAGCTTAACCCCACTTACACAGGGAGAGACCCAGTACTTC	CASSLTPLTQGETQYF